The 9 T cell receptor beta chains reported below all come from one sample, sequenced in a study of OX40 agonist ivuxolimab in advanced cancers. Generated by immunoSEQ multiplex PCR, the TCRdb table keeps only in-frame clones and is missing some. This table has about 78,000 clones, 92% appearing once. The sequenced sample was CD4+ or CD8+ T cells sorted from blood, obtained in a trial of the OX40 agonist ivuxolimab. These receptors originate from an adult with an advanced solid tumor such as melanoma, head and neck, liver or kidney cancer.

The rearrangement uses TRBV4-1 and TRBJ1-1; D unresolved. Germline loops: CDR1 MGHRA, CDR2 YSYEKL. V was pared by 3 bases and J by 1 base, with 9 bases between. The CDR3 sequence is 14 residues long. CDR3 region: CASSQVNRNTEAFF. CDR3 bases: TGCGCCAGCAGCCAGGTTAACAGGAACACTGAAGCTTTCTTT.

The rearrangement joins TRBV7-9 to TRBJ1-1, with TRBD1 matching 7 bases. This CDR3 comprises 14 residues. Germline CDR1 is SEHNR and CDR2 is FQNEAQ (reference sequence). The J segment lost 5 bases and the V segment lost 3 bases, leaving 6 bases of the junction unmatched. The CDR3 DNA is TGTGCCAGCAGCTTTGAGGGGGCGTTTACTGAAGCTTTCTTT. Encoded protein: CASSFEGAFTEAFF.

The chain combines TRBV2 with TRBJ1-1; D unresolved. V was shortened by 3 bases and J by 4 bases, with 15 bases between the two germline ends. The CDR3 spans 15 residues. CDR1 SNHLY and CDR2 FYNNEI come from the germline V gene. CDR3 DNA: TGTGCCAGCAGTGAGTCCAGGACCGTGACCACTGAAGCTTTCTTT. This encodes CASSESRTVTTEAFF.

V gene TRBV5-1 combines with J gene TRBJ1-5; possible D gene TRBD1, 5 bases. CDR3 size: 14 residues. Looked up from germline, CDR1 is SGHRS and CDR2 is YFSETQ. Trimming took off 0 bases at V and 5 bases at J, with 9 bases between the two ends. CDR3: CASSLEGVDQPQHF. The DNA of the CDR3 is TGCGCCAGCAGCTTGGAAGGGGTGGATCAGCCCCAGCATTTT.

The chain joins TRBV5-6 to TRBJ1-1, with TRBD1 as a possible D gene (6 bases). The ends were cut back, 0 bases at V and 0 bases at J, with 15 bases in the middle. The germline CDR1 and CDR2 sequences are SGHDT and YYEEEE. This CDR3 region has 17 residues. The CDR3 region has the DNA TGTGCCAGCAGCTTGGGCAGGGGTTTGAGGTTGAACACTGAAGCTTTCTTT. This codes for CASSLGRGLRLNTEAFF.

The J gene is TRBJ2-5, the V gene TRBV11-1; a weak D match, TRBD2 (6 bases). Germline CDR1 reads SGHAT; CDR2 reads FQDESV (reference sequence). The CDR3 runs 16 residues. Trimming took 5 bases from V and 0 from J, leaving 16 bases between them. The DNA of the CDR3 is TGTGCCAGCAGCACTCGGACCCGGGGGAACCAAGAGACCCAGTACTTC. Residues: CASSTRTRGNQETQYF.

This chain joins TRBV25-1 and TRBJ1-1; 7 bases align to TRBD1. The CDR3 is made up of 15 amino acids. Germline V gene sequence: CDR1 MGHDK, CDR2 SYGVNS. V lost 3 bases, J lost 3 bases, and 7 bases stayed unmatched. The CDR3 protein is CASSDPTDRDTEAFF. The CDR3, as DNA: TGTGCCAGCAGTGACCCCACCGACAGGGACACTGAAGCTTTCTTT. Based on the CDR3 plus reference TRBV25-1 and TRBJ1-1, the full variable domain is EADIYQTPRYLVIGTGKKITLECSQTMGHDKMYWYQQDPGMELHLIHYSYGVNSTEKGDLSSESTVSRIRTEHFPLTLESARPSHTSQYLCASSDPTDRDTEAFFGQGTRLTVV.

V and J are TRBV7-2 and TRBJ2-5; 9 nucleotides agree with TRBD1. Trimming took 1 base from V and 7 from J; bases not matched to a gene: 7. Germline V gives CDR1 SGHTA, CDR2 FQGNSA. CDR3 length: 15 residues. CDR3 residues: CASSLGGTGIWTQYF. Written as DNA, the CDR3 is TGTGCCAGCAGCTTAGGTGGGACAGGGATTTGGACCCAGTACTTC.

This clone is a singleton in its sample. The chain links TRBV4-2 to TRBJ1-2; TRBD1 agrees at 7 bases. J lost 0 bases, V lost 3 bases, and 4 bases had no gene match. CDR1 is LGHNA, CDR2 YNFKEQ, per germline. The CDR3 is 15 residues long. The CDR3 loop is CASSQGDRANYGYTF. Here the CDR3 DNA reads TGTGCCAGCAGCCAGGGCGACAGGGCTAACTATGGCTACACCTTC.